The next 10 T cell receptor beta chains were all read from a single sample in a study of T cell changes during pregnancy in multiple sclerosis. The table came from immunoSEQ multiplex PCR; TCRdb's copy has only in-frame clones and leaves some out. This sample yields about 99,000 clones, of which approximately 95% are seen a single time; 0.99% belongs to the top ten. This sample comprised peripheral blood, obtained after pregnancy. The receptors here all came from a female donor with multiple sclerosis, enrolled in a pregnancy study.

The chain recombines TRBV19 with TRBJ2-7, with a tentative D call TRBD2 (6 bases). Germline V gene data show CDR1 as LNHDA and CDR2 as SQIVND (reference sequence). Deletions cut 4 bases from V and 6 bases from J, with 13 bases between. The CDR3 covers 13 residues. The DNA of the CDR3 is TGTGCCAGTAGTAGCGGGATGAACGGCGAGCAGTACTTC. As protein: CASSSGMNGEQYF.

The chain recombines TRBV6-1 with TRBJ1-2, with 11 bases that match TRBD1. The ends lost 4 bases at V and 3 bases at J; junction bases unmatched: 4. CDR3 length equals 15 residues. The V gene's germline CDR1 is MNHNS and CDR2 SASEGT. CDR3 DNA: TGTGCCAGCAGTGCCCGGACAGGGGGCCACTATGGCTACACCTTC. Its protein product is CASSARTGGHYGYTF.

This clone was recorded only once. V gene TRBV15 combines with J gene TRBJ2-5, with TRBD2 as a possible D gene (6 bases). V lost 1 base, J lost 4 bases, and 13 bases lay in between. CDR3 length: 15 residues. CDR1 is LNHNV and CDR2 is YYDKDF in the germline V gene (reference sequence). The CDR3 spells CATSRGSNGGETQYF. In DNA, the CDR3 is TGTGCCACCAGCAGAGGGTCTAACGGGGGAGAGACCCAGTACTTC.

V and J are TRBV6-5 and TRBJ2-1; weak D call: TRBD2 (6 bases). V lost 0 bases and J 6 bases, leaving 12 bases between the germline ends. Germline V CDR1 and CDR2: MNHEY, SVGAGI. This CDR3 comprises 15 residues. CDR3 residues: CASSYSGTSGNEQFF. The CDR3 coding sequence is TGTGCCAGCAGTTACTCCGGGACTTCGGGCAATGAGCAGTTCTTC.

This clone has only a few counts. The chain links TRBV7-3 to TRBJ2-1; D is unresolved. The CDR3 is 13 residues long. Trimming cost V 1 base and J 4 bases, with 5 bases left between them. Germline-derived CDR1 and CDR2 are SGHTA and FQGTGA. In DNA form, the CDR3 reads TGTGCCAGCAGCTTAATGAGTTACAATGAGCAGTTCTTC. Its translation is CASSLMSYNEQFF.

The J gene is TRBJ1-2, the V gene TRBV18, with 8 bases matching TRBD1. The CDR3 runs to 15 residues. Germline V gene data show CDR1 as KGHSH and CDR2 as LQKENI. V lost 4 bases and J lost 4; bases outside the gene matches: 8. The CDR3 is CASSHAGQAPYGYTF. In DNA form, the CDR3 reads TGTGCCAGCTCACACGCGGGACAGGCCCCCTATGGCTACACCTTC.

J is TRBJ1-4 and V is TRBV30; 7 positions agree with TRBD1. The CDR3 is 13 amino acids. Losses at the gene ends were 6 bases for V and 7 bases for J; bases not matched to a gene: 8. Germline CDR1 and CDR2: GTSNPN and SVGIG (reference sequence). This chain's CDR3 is CACSRGVREKLFF. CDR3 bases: TGTGCCTGTTCCAGGGGGGTTCGTGAAAAACTGTTTTTT. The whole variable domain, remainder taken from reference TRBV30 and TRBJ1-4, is SQTIHQWPATLVQPVGSPLSLECTVEGTSNPNLYWYRQAAGRGLQLLFYSVGIGQISSEVPQNLSASRPQDRQFILSSKKLLLSDSGFYLCACSRGVREKLFFGSGTQLSVL.

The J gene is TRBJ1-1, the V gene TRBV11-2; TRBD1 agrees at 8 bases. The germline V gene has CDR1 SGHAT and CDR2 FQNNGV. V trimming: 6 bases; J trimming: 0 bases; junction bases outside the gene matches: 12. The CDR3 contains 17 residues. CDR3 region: CASRQSRGPPMNTEAFF. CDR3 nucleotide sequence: TGTGCCAGCAGGCAATCCAGGGGGCCACCAATGAACACTGAAGCTTTCTTT.

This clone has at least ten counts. The CDR3 sequence is CATSGDRGSGANVLTF. The CDR3 DNA is TGTGCCACCAGCGGCGACAGGGGCTCTGGGGCCAACGTCCTGACTTTC. This chain uses TRBV15 with TRBJ2-6; 8 positions match TRBD1. From germline, CDR1 is LNHNV and CDR2 YYDKDF (reference sequence). The V and J ends lost 5 bases and 0 bases, in that order; junction bases with no gene match: 3. The CDR3 loop spans 16 amino acids.

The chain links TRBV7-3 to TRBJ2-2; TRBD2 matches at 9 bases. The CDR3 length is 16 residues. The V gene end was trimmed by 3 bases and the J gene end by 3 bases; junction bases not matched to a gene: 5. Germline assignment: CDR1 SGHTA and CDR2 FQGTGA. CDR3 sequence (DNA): TGTGCCAGCAGCTTGGCGGGAGGGTTCGACACCGGGGAGCTGTTTTTT. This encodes CASSLAGGFDTGELFF.